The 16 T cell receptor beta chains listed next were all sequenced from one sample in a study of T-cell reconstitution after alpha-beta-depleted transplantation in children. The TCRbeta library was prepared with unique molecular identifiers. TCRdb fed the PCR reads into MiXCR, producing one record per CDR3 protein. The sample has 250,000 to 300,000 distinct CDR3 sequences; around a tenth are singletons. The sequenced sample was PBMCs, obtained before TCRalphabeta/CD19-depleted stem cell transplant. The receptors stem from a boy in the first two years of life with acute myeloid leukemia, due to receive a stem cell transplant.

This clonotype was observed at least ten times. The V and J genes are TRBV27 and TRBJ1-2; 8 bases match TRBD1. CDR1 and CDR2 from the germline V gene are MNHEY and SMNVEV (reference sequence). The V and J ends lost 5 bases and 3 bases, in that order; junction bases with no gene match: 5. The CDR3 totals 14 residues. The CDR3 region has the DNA TGTGCCAGCAGTCACGGACAGGGCCACTATGGCTACACCTTC. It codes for CASSHGQGHYGYTF.

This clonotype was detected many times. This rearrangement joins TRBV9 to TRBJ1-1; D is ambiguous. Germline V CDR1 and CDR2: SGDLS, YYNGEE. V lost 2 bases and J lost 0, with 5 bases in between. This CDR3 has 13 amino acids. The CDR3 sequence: CASSVDLNTEAFF. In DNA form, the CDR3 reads TGTGCCAGCAGCGTGGACCTGAACACTGAAGCTTTCTTT. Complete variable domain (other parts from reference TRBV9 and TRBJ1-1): DSGVTQTPKHLITATGQRVTLRCSPRSGDLSVYWYQQSLDQGLQFLIQYYNGEERAKGNILERFSAQQFPDLHSELNLSSLELGDSALYFCASSVDLNTEAFFGQGTRLTVV.

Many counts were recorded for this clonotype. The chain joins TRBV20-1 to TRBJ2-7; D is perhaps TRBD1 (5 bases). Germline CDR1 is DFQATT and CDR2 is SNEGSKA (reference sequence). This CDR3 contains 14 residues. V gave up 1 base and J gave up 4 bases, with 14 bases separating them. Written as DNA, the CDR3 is TGCAGTGCTAGAGGGCAGGGATGGGCGTACGAGCAGTACTTC. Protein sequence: CSARGQGWAYEQYF.

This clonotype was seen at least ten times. The CDR3 coding sequence is TGTGCCAGCAGCTCGGACGGGAACTATGGCTACACCTTC. Residues: CASSSDGNYGYTF. This chain uses TRBV7-2 with TRBJ1-2; no firm D call. Trimming pared 4 bases from V and 2 bases from J, leaving 8 bases between. This CDR3 is 13 amino acids long. Germline lookup yields CDR1 SGHTA and CDR2 FQGNSA.

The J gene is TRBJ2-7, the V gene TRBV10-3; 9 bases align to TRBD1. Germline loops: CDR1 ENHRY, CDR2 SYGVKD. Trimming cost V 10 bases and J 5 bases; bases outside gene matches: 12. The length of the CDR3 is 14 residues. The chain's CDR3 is CATESTDRGDEQYF. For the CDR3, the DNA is TGTGCCACAGAGAGTACGGACAGGGGTGACGAGCAGTACTTC.

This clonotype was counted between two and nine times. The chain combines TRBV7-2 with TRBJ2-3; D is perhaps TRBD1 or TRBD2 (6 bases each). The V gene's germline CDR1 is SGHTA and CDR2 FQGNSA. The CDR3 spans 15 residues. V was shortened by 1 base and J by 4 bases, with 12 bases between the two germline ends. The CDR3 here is CASSLVGGRPDTQYF. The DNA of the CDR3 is TGTGCCAGCAGCTTAGTTGGGGGGCGTCCAGATACGCAGTATTTT.

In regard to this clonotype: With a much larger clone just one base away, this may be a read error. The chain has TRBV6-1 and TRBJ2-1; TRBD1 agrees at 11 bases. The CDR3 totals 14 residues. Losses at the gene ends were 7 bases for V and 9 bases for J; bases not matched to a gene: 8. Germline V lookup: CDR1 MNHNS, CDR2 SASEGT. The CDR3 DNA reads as TGTGCCAGCATAATGGACAGGGGGCGATTTGAGCAGTTCTTC. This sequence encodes CASIMDRGRFEQFF.

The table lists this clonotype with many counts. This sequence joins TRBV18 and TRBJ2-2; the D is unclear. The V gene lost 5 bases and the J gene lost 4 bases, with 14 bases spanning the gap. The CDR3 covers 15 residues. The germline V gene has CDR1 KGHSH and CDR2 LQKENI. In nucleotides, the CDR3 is TGTGCCAGCTCAATCCAATCTGGTCGCACCGGGGAGCTGTTTTTT. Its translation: CASSIQSGRTGELFF.

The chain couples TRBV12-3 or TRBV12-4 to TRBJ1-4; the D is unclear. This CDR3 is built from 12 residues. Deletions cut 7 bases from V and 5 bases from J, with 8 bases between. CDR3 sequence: CASTSLNEKLFF. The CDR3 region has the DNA TGTGCCAGCACTTCCTTAAATGAAAAACTGTTTTTT.

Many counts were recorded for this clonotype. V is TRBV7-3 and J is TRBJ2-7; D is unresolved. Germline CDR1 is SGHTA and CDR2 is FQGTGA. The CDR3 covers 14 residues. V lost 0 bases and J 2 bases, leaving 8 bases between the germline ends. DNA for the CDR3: TGTGCCAGCAGCTTAACGGGAACTCCCTACGAGCAGTACTTC. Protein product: CASSLTGTPYEQYF.

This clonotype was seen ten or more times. The CDR3 DNA sequence: TGTGCCAGCAGAAGACTAGCGGGAGGGGCAGATACGCAGTATTTT. Its protein product is CASRRLAGGADTQYF. The chain employs TRBV6-5 and TRBJ2-3, with TRBD2 identical over 14 bases. The germline V gene encodes CDR1 MNHEY and CDR2 SVGAGI. J was trimmed by 4 bases and V by 6 bases; bases with no gene match: 3. The CDR3 is 15 residues long.

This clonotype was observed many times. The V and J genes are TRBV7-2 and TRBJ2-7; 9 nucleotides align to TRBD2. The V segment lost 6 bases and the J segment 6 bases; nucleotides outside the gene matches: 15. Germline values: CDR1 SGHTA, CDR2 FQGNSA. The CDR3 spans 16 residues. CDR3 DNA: TGTGCCAGCAGTCGTTTCGTGAGCGGGAGGAGGATCGAGCAGTACTTC. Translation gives CASSRFVSGRRIEQYF.

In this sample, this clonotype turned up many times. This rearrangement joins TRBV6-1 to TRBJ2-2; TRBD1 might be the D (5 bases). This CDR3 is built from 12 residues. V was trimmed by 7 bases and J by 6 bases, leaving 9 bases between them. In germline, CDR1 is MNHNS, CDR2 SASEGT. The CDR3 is CASMGPPGELFF. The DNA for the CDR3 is TGTGCCAGCATGGGGCCTCCCGGGGAGCTGTTTTTT.

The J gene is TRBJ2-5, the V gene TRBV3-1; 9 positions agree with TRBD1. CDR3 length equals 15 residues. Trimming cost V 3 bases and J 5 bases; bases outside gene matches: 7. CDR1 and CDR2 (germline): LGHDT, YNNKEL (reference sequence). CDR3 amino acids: CASSQPGQGWETQYF. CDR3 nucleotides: TGTGCCAGCAGCCAGCCGGGACAGGGTTGGGAGACCCAGTACTTC.

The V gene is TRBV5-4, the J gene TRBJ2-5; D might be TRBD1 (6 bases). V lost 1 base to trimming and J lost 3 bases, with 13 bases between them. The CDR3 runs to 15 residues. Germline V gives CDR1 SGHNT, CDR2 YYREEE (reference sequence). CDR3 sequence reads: CASSLSRGSKETQYF. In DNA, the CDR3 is TGTGCCAGCAGCTTGTCCAGGGGATCCAAAGAGACCCAGTACTTC. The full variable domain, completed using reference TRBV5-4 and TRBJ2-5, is ETGVTQSPTHLIKTRGQQVTLRCSSQSGHNTVSWYQQALGQGPQFIFQYYREEENGRGNFPPRFSGLQFPNYSSELNVNALELDDSALYLCASSLSRGSKETQYFGPGTRLLVL.

The CDR3 sequence: CASSLYPGGKNTGELFF. CDR3 bases: TGTGCCAGCAGTTTATACCCGGGAGGGAAGAACACCGGGGAGCTGTTTTTT. The J gene is TRBJ2-2, the V gene TRBV27, with 8 bases fitting TRBD2. CDR3 length equals 17 residues. V dropped 1 base and J dropped 1; count of bases not matched to a gene: 5. CDR1 MNHEY and CDR2 SMNVEV come from the germline V gene (reference sequence).